This TCR beta chain was recorded in a study of T cell responses to AZD1222 COVID-19 vaccine. About the study: Both about-4-week and about-12-week second-dose recipients were combined. Study results and limitations: Donors in the cohort were predominantly white British and more often female, and clonal diversity was possibly underestimated. Spike-specific TCR breadth and depth went up after people got two AZD1222 doses.

Worth noting for this clone: What it binds is unknown.

Per the germline V gene, CDR1 is SGDLS and CDR2 is YYNGEE. V was trimmed by 0 bases and J by 7 bases, leaving 7 bases between them. The CDR3 is made up of 13 amino acids. Sequenced by immunoSEQ multiplex PCR; TCRdb stores in-frame clones only, minus some. The table has some 58,000 clones, around nine tenths seen once. Sequenced here: peripheral blood, sampled on day 0 of AZD1222 vaccination. The origin of this receptor is an adult in good health. The V and J genes are TRBV9 and TRBJ2-2; no clear D gene. The CDR3 region has the DNA TGTGCCAGCAGCGTAGTTTTGGTCGGGGAGCTGTTTTTT. It encodes CASSVVLVGELFF.